These T cell receptor beta chains were read from a single sample in a study of CD8+ T cells in alopecia areata. Here immunoSEQ multiplex PCR was the method, and the copy in TCRdb shows in-frame clones only, minus some. The repertoire holds about 180,000 clones, with less than 75% as singletons. The sequenced sample was CD4+ T cells sorted from blood, obtained at approximately week 55, from a patient treated with tofacitinib. The receptors originated from a human donor with alopecia areata. Each CDR3 is given with its conserved first and last residue. The D gene is left open where the match is weak. Expanded clones are given a class, and other clones once, few, many or no size at all.

j_gene,abundance,v_gene,d_gene,CDR3aa,CDR3nt
TRBJ2-3,NA,TRBV7-3,TRBD1,CASSIQGAGTDTQYF,TGTGCCAGCAGCATACAGGGGGCAGGCACAGATACGCAGTATTTT
TRBJ2-2,NA,TRBV6-6,NA,CASSPGNTGELFF,TGTGCCAGCAGTCCAGGGAACACCGGGGAGCTGTTTTTT
TRBJ1-2,NA,TRBV6-5,TRBD1,CASSRTGNYGYTF,TGTGCCAGCAGTCGGACAGGCAACTATGGCTACACCTTC
TRBJ2-1,NA,TRBV29-1,NA,CSVGQGGANEQFF,TGCAGCGTTGGGCAGGGTGGGGCCAATGAGCAGTTCTTC
TRBJ2-3,once,TRBV2,TRBD1,CASSPDRAGTDTQYF,TGTGCCAGCAGCCCGGACAGGGCCGGCACAGATACGCAGTATTTT
TRBJ2-7,NA,TRBV7-2,NA,CASSIRQTDSYEQYF,TGTGCCAGCAGCATAAGACAGACTGACTCCTACGAGCAGTACTTC
TRBJ1-5,few,TRBV29-1,NA,CSVSQGGQPQHF,TGCAGCGTTTCACAGGGTGGACAGCCCCAGCATTTT
TRBJ1-1,NA,TRBV29-1,NA,CSAARSVGPNTEAFF,TGCAGCGCTGCCCGGTCAGTGGGACCGAACACTGAAGCTTTCTTT
TRBJ1-1,NA,TRBV30,NA,CAWSVQGDTEAFF,TGTGCCTGGAGTGTACAGGGCGACACTGAAGCTTTCTTT
TRBJ1-3,NA,TRBV9,NA,CASSVGGGSGNTIYF,TGTGCCAGCAGCGTAGGGGGAGGGTCTGGAAACACCATATATTTT
TRBJ1-6,NA,TRBV27,TRBD1,CASSRQGDSPLHF,TGTGCCAGCAGCAGACAGGGTGATTCACCCCTCCACTTT
TRBJ1-2,NA,TRBV27,TRBD1,CASGDRGLWGYTF,TGTGCCAGCGGGGACAGGGGGCTTTGGGGCTACACCTTC
TRBJ1-5,NA,TRBV15,NA,CATSRDRGAPDNQPQHF,TGTGCCACCAGCAGAGATCGGGGGGCCCCTGACAATCAGCCCCAGCATTTT
TRBJ1-1,NA,TRBV25-1,NA,CASSASVTANTEAFF,TGTGCCAGCAGTGCTTCGGTAACCGCGAACACTGAAGCTTTCTTT
TRBJ1-1,NA,TRBV27,NA,CASSLRQSARQNTEAFF,TGTGCCAGCAGTTTAAGGCAGTCGGCCCGACAGAACACTGAAGCTTTCTTT
TRBJ2-7,once,TRBV27,NA,CASREGHPSYEQYF,TGTGCCAGCAGGGAAGGGCATCCCTCCTACGAGCAGTACTTC
TRBJ1-2,NA,TRBV7-9,NA,CASSPGRAEGYGYTF,TGTGCCAGCAGCCCCGGCAGGGCGGAGGGCTATGGCTACACCTTC
TRBJ1-4,few,TRBV29-1,NA,CSARRTDSTNEKLFF,TGCAGCGCCAGAAGGACAGATTCAACTAATGAAAAACTGTTTTTT
TRBJ2-1,few,TRBV29-1,NA,CSVDIVSNEQFF,TGCAGCGTTGATATAGTATCCAATGAGCAGTTCTTC
TRBJ2-5,NA,TRBV2,NA,CASSHPQETQYF,TGTGCCAGCAGTCACCCCCAAGAGACCCAGTACTTC
TRBJ2-5,NA,TRBV5-1,NA,CASSLAVGETQYF,TGCGCCAGCAGCTTGGCCGTCGGAGAGACCCAGTACTTC
TRBJ1-2,few,TRBV29-1,NA,CSVRTAGYGYTF,TGCAGCGTGAGGACGGCAGGCTATGGCTACACCTTC
TRBJ2-2,NA,TRBV29-1,NA,CSVAIAGLGELFF,TGCAGCGTTGCAATCGCAGGGCTCGGGGAGCTGTTTTTT
TRBJ2-7,NA,TRBV11-2,NA,CASSLDREGQQYF,TGTGCCAGCAGCTTAGATCGAGAAGGACAGCAGTACTTC
TRBJ2-1,few,TRBV5-1,TRBD2,CASSLTISGGAHNEQFF,TGCGCCAGCAGCCTTACCATCAGCGGGGGCGCCCACAATGAGCAGTTCTTC
TRBJ2-1,NA,TRBV7-9,TRBD1,CASSRQGEGSYNEQFF,TGTGCCAGCAGTCGACAGGGAGAAGGCTCCTACAATGAGCAGTTCTTC
TRBJ1-6,NA,TRBV25-1,NA,CASSDGRYNSPLHF,TGTGCCAGCAGTGATGGCAGGTATAATTCACCCCTCCACTTT
TRBJ1-1,NA,TRBV18,NA,CASSPGQEAFF,TGTGCCAGCTCACCAGGACAAGAAGCTTTCTTT
TRBJ1-6,NA,TRBV5-1,NA,CATKGQSNSPLHF,TGCGCCACCAAAGGACAGTCTAATTCACCCCTCCACTTT
TRBJ1-2,few,TRBV4-1,TRBD1,CASSGQGGGYGYTF,TGCGCCAGCAGCGGACAGGGAGGGGGCTATGGCTACACCTTC
TRBJ2-7,NA,TRBV7-8,NA,CASSLGGPTEQYF,TGTGCCAGCAGCTTAGGGGGGCCGACCGAGCAGTACTTC
TRBJ1-5,once,TRBV7-8,TRBD1,CASSTDRGSNQPQHF,TGTGCCAGCAGCACCGACAGGGGTAGCAATCAGCCCCAGCATTTT
TRBJ2-1,NA,TRBV14,NA,CASSQDFYNEQFF,TGTGCCAGCAGCCAAGATTTCTACAATGAGCAGTTCTTC
TRBJ2-7,few,TRBV7-9,NA,CASSPIAHRYEQYF,TGTGCCAGCAGCCCCATCGCGCACCGCTACGAGCAGTACTTC
TRBJ2-3,NA,TRBV15,NA,CATSRDGDSRDTQYF,TGTGCCACCAGCAGAGATGGGGACTCCCGGGATACGCAGTATTTT
TRBJ2-4,NA,TRBV6-5,NA,CASSPGVRRRAHF,TGTGCCAGCAGTCCCGGGGTGAGACGCCGGGCGCACTTC
TRBJ2-1,NA,TRBV30,TRBD2,CAWGSGGVRNEQFF,TGTGCCTGGGGTAGCGGGGGTGTCCGCAATGAGCAGTTCTTC
TRBJ1-1,few,TRBV29-1,NA,CSVFTRPPNTEAFF,TGCAGCGTCTTTACCAGGCCACCGAACACTGAAGCTTTCTTT
TRBJ2-1,NA,TRBV29-1,NA,CSVETPPNEQFF,TGCAGCGTTGAGACCCCCCCCAATGAGCAGTTCTTC